This T cell receptor beta chain was sequenced in a study of technical replicates of blood from a few donors. Assay: immunoSEQ multiplex PCR; the TCRdb copy retains only in-frame clones and omits some. The sample carries 55,000 to 65,000 clones, around 97% recorded once. Per germline, CDR1 SGHVS and CDR2 FQNEAQ. V trimming: 6 bases; J trimming: 0 bases; junction bases outside the gene matches: 12. This CDR3 comprises 17 residues. The V and J genes are TRBV7-8 and TRBJ1-1; 8 positions match TRBD1. The TCR sequence derives from a human donor in good health. The sample comprised T cells isolated from PBMCs. The CDR3 reads CASSSRDRTFLNTEAFF. Here the CDR3 DNA reads TGTGCCAGCAGTTCCCGGGACAGGACTTTTCTGAACACTGAAGCTTTCTTT.